The next 16 T cell receptor beta chains were all read from a single sample in a study of blood T cell repertoires in COVID-19. TCRdb's table, derived via immunoSEQ multiplex PCR, lists solely in-frame clones and lacks some. The data show about 310,000 clones, more than 85% seen once. The sequencing sample was made of peripheral blood. The receptors derive from a man between 65 and 80 years old with acute or convalescent COVID-19.

This clone was observed once. In DNA form, the CDR3 reads TGTGCCACCAGCAGAGCCTGGACAGGGCGGTGGTATGGCTACACCTTC. This sequence encodes CATSRAWTGRWYGYTF. This chain links TRBV15 with TRBJ1-2, with 8 positions matching TRBD1. Germline V lookup: CDR1 LNHNV, CDR2 YYDKDF (reference sequence). The CDR3 consists of 16 residues. V shed 1 base and J 5 bases; nucleotides not matched to a gene: 9.

The chain has TRBV10-2 and TRBJ2-1; 8 nucleotides align to TRBD2. CDR3 length equals 18 residues. The V segment lost 0 bases and the J segment 3 bases; nucleotides outside the gene matches: 10. CDR1 is WSHSY, CDR2 SAAADI, per germline. The CDR3 bases are TGCGCCAGCAGTGAGTCGAGGGGAACTAGCGGTATCTACAATGAGCAGTTCTTC. Protein sequence: CASSESRGTSGIYNEQFF.

The V call is TRBV28, the J call TRBJ2-7; no reliable D call. CDR3 length equals 12 residues. Trimming cost V 5 bases and J 4 bases, with 9 bases left between them. Looked up from germline, CDR1 is MDHEN and CDR2 is SYDVKM. CDR3 region: CASSPLRYEQYF. The CDR3 DNA reads TGTGCCAGCAGTCCCCTACGATACGAGCAGTACTTC.

The chain uses TRBV30 and TRBJ1-3, with D hard to call. V lost 6 bases and J 1 base, leaving 10 bases between the germline ends. Germline loops: CDR1 GTSNPN, CDR2 SVGIG (reference sequence). The CDR3 is 13 residues long. CDR3 DNA sequence: TGTGCCTGTCTTATCGTGTCTGGAAACACCATATATTTT. It is translated as CACLIVSGNTIYF. The entire variable domain, with the rest obtained from reference TRBV30 and TRBJ1-3, is as follows: SQTIHQWPATLVQPVGSPLSLECTVEGTSNPNLYWYRQAAGRGLQLLFYSVGIGQISSEVPQNLSASRPQDRQFILSSKKLLLSDSGFYLCACLIVSGNTIYFGEGSWLTVV.

This rearrangement joins TRBV19 to TRBJ1-4; D call uncertain. V lost 3 bases and J 6 bases, leaving 17 bases between the germline ends. Germline CDR1 reads LNHDA; CDR2 reads SQIVND (reference sequence). CDR3 length: 16 amino acids. The CDR3 here is CASSITYGGGDEKLFF. The CDR3 coding sequence is TGTGCCAGTAGTATCACCTACGGAGGAGGCGATGAAAAACTGTTTTTT.

The chain links TRBV7-9 to TRBJ2-1; D is perhaps TRBD2 (5 bases). V was trimmed by 1 base and J by 8 bases, leaving 6 bases between them. Germline CDR1 SEHNR, CDR2 FQNEAQ (reference sequence). This CDR3 region has 12 residues. In DNA, the CDR3 is TGTGCCAGCAGCTTAGGAGGGTATGAGCAGTTCTTC. Translating gives CASSLGGYEQFF.

The chain is built from TRBV3-1 (or the pseudogene TRBV3-2) and TRBJ1-5; D unresolved. CDR3 length: 16 residues. The V and J ends lost 4 bases and 15 bases respectively, with 28 bases between them. Germline values: CDR1 LGHDT, CDR2 YNNKEL (reference sequence). The CDR3 DNA sequence: TGTGCCAGCAGCCCGCGGTACAGAAGATATTTTAGCGATTTGCATTTT. Translated: CASSPRYRRYFSDLHF.

The chain is built from TRBV7-2 and TRBJ2-1; 8 bases line up with TRBD2. Losses at the gene ends were 2 bases for V and 2 bases for J; bases not matched to a gene: 5. CDR1 is SGHTA and CDR2 is FQGNSA in the germline V gene. The CDR3 is 16 residues long. The CDR3 DNA sequence: TGTGCCAGCAGCTTAAGCGGGAGCGTGACCTACAATGAGCAGTTCTTC. Residues: CASSLSGSVTYNEQFF.

Remarks on this clone: This sample also contains other DNA sequences that code for the same CDR3. The chain joins TRBV10-1 to TRBJ2-2; D might be TRBD1 (5 bases). The CDR3 runs to 13 residues. Germline values: CDR1 WNHNN, CDR2 SYGVQD (reference sequence). V lost 3 bases and J 5 bases, leaving 7 bases between the germline ends. This CDR3 is CASSERGTGELFF. As DNA, the CDR3 is TGCGCCAGCAGTGAAAGGGGTACCGGGGAGCTGTTTTTT.

The J gene is TRBJ2-7, the V gene TRBV11-2; D is possibly TRBD1 (6 bases). V was trimmed by 8 bases and J by 3 bases, leaving 17 bases between them. Germline V gene sequence: CDR1 SGHAT, CDR2 FQNNGV. This CDR3 is 14 amino acids long. DNA for the CDR3: TGTGCCAGCCGACCCGGACAGTCCCTCTACGAGCAGTACTTC. It encodes CASRPGQSLYEQYF. The variable domain in full, completed from reference TRBV11-2 and TRBJ2-7, reads EAGVAQSPRYKIIEKRQSVAFWCNPISGHATLYWYQQILGQGPKLLIQFQNNGVVDDSQLPKDRFSAERLKGVDSTLKIQPAKLEDSAVYLCASRPGQSLYEQYFGPGTRLTVT.

The rearrangement uses TRBV5-4 and TRBJ2-6, with a tentative D call TRBD2 (6 bases). The CDR3 sequence is 18 residues long. The V end lost 4 bases, the J end lost 0 bases, and 17 bases lay between the germline ends. In germline, CDR1 is SGHNT, CDR2 YYREEE (reference sequence). Here the CDR3 DNA reads TGTGCCAGCAGCCCCGGGGGTGGGCCAGACTCTGGGGCCAACGTCCTGACTTTC. This translates into CASSPGGGPDSGANVLTF.

The rearrangement uses TRBV7-2 and TRBJ1-4, with 7 nucleotides matching TRBD1. The CDR3 runs 14 residues. The V segment lost 4 bases and the J segment 9 bases; nucleotides outside the gene matches: 8. Germline CDR1 is SGHTA and CDR2 is FQGNSA. DNA for the CDR3: TGTGCCAGCAGCTCCGGGACAGCCCCTAAAAAACTGTTTTTT. Amino acids: CASSSGTAPKKLFF.

This clone was observed a handful of times. In DNA form, the CDR3 reads TGTGCCAGCAGCATACGCGGGGTTGGCTACACCTTC. Protein sequence: CASSIRGVGYTF. The rearrangement uses TRBV5-6 and TRBJ1-2, with D unclear. The germline CDR1 and CDR2 sequences are SGHDT and YYEEEE. Trimming cost V 4 bases and J 7 bases, with 11 bases left between them. The CDR3 runs 12 residues.

This chain links TRBV4-1 with TRBJ2-7, with TRBD1 matching over 8 bases. The CDR3 loop spans 15 amino acids. Germline V gene data show CDR1 as MGHRA and CDR2 as YSYEKL. The trim removed 2 bases at V and 0 bases at J, leaving 3 bases unmatched. Here the CDR3 reads CASSQRQGSSYEQYF. CDR3 bases: TGCGCCAGCAGCCAAAGACAGGGGAGCTCCTACGAGCAGTACTTC.

The table lists this clone with a few counts. This chain connects TRBV27 to TRBJ2-3; 11 nucleotides match TRBD2. Trimming cost V 8 bases and J 3 bases; bases outside gene matches: 10. CDR1 MNHEY and CDR2 SMNVEV come from the germline V gene (reference sequence). CDR3 length: 16 amino acids. This chain's CDR3 is CASGGFSGRETDTQYF. The CDR3 DNA reads as TGTGCCAGCGGGGGGTTTAGCGGGAGGGAAACAGATACGCAGTATTTT.

The chain uses TRBV5-1 and TRBJ2-1, with D unclear. Germline lookup yields CDR1 SGHRS and CDR2 YFSETQ. Trimming took 8 bases from V and 7 from J, leaving 16 bases between them. The CDR3 length is 13 residues. The CDR3, as DNA: TGCGCCAGTACCCCAAACCTAGGAAATGAGCAGTTCTTC. It is translated as CASTPNLGNEQFF.